This T cell receptor beta chain was identified during a study of blood T cell repertoires in COVID-19. As for the study in general: Acute-phase and convalescent COVID-19 samples originated in the United States, Italy and Spain. In each case, the material was cDNA or gDNA derived from T cells, B-cell-depleted T cells, or PBMCs.

CDR3 length: 15 residues. The V gene lost 6 bases and the J gene lost 6 bases, with 18 bases spanning the gap. CDR1 and CDR2 from the germline V gene are LGHDT and YNNKEL (reference sequence). Some clones are missing from TCRdb's copy, which holds only in-frame ones; the method was immunoSEQ multiplex PCR. Of roughly 40,000 clones listed, about 87% were seen once; the top ten hold roughly 10%. The gene calls are TRBV3-1 (or the pseudogene TRBV3-2) and TRBJ1-5; a possible D gene is TRBD1 (5 bases). The origin of this receptor is a woman aged 65 to 85 with acute or convalescent COVID-19. Sequenced: peripheral blood. The CDR3 sequence is CASSERRGSGQPQHF. The CDR3, as DNA: TGTGCCAGCAGTGAGAGAAGGGGATCCGGTCAGCCCCAGCATTTT.